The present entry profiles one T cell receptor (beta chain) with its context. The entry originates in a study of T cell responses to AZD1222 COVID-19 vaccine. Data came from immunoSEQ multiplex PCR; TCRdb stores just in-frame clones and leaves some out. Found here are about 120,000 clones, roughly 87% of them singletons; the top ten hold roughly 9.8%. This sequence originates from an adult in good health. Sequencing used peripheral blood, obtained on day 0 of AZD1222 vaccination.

The CDR3 DNA reads as TGCAGCGTGGCCCTCGGGACAGGAGGCTACGAGCAGTACTTC. This translates into CSVALGTGGYEQYF. The chain couples TRBV29-1 to TRBJ2-7, with TRBD1 matching 8 bases. Germline-derived CDR1 and CDR2 are SQVTM and ANQGSEA. The CDR3 is 14 residues long. V lost 6 bases, J lost 3 bases, and 10 bases stayed unmatched.